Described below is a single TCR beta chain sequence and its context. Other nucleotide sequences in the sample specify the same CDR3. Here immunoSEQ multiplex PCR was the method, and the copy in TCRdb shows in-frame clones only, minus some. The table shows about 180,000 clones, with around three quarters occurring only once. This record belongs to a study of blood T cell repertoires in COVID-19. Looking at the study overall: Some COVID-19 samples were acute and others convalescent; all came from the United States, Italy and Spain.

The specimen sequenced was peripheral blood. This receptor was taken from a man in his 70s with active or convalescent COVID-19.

The CDR3 sequence: CASSLGGGNTEAFF. As DNA, the CDR3 is TGCGCCAGCAGCTTGGGAGGGGGCAACACTGAAGCTTTCTTT. V gene TRBV5-1 combines with J gene TRBJ1-1; 7 nucleotides match TRBD1. The trim removed 0 bases at V and 2 bases at J, leaving 1 base unmatched. CDR1 and CDR2 (germline): SGHRS, YFSETQ. The CDR3 covers 14 residues.